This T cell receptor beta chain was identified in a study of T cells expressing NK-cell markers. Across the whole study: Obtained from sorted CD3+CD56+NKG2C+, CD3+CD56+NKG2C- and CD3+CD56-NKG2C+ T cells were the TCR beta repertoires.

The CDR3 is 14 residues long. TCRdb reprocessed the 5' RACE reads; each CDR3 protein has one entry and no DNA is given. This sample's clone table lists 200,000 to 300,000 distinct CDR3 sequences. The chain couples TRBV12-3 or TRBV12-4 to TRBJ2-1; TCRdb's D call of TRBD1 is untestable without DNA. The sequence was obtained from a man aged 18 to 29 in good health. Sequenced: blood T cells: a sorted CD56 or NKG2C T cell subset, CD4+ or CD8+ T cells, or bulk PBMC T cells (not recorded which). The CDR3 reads CASSRTGTYNEQFF.